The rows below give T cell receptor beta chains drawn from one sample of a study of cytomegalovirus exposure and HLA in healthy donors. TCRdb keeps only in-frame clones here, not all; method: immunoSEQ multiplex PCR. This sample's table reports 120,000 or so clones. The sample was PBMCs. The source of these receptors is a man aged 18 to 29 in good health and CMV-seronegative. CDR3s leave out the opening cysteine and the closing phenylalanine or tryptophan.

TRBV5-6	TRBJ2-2	ASSLRTGWAGELF
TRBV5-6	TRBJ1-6	ASSLYRGLSASPLH
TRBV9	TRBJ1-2	ASSNPRTGGYYGYT
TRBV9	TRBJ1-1	ASSVGSGEAF
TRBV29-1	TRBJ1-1	SVVGAGQGAF
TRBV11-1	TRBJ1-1	ASSFSGNTEAF
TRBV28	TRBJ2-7	ASMAGPYEQY
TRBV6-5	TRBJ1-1	ASSLDSPNTEAF
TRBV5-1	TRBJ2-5	ASSLAKETQETQY
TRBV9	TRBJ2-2	ASSAQGQGVGTGELF
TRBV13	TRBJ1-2	ASSLVGSVVHGYT
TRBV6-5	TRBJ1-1	ASTGKGPEAF
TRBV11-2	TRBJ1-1	ASSLNGQGAAF
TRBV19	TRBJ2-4	ASRGGVKNIQY
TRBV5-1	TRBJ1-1	ASSLNPPGQGKTEAF
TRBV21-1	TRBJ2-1	ASSKLAGDQSNEQF
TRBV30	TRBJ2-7	AWSTRVAGVVEQY
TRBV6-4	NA	ASSPEGGASYEQY
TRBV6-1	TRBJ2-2	ASSELAVTGELF
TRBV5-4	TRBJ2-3	ASSASRLADTQY
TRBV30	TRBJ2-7	AWSGQGHIGGEQY
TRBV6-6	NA	ASSYIAGSFYEQY
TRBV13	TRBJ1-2	ASSSRQGAYGYT
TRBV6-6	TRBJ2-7	ASSPPAGTGAYEQY
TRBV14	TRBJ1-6	ASSQDDFFGNSPLH
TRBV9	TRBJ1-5	ASATGQHHQPQH
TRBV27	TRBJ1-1	ASSRGGRNTEAF
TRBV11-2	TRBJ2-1	ASSFNLGYGNEQF
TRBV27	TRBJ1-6	ASSLGQGFNSPLH
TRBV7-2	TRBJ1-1	ASSLPRGIGTEAF
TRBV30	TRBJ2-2	AWSVPSSHTGELF
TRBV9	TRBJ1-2	ASSVGDRASNYGYT
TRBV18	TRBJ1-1	ASSLVQGGTNTEAF
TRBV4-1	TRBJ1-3	ASSLTAGNTIY
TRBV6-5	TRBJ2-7	ASSSITGTFTYEQY
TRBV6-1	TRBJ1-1	ASSEARTAMNTEAF
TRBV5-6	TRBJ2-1	ASSLVNREKQF
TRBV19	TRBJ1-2	AIQGDSNYGYT
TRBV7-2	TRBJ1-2	ASSSTGTGAYHGYT
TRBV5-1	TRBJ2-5	ASSLAGLTGETQY
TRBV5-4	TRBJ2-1	ASSLETLAGGTYNEQF
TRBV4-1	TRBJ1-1	ASSPGQGMNTEAF
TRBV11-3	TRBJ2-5	ASSFNQETQY
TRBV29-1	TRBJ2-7	SVEGVAGRGAYEQY
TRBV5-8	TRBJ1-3	ASSLDTSSGNTIY
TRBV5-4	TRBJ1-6	ASSLQGALNSPLH
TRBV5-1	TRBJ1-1	ASSFAEVNTEAF
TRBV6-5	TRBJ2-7	ASSYAGGRYEQY
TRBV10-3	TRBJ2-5	AISERGDRLAGTPRETQY
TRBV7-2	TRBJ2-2	ASSLEDRVTGELF
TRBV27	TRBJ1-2	ASSSSGGGYGYT
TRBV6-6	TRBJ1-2	ASSPGQGSYGYT
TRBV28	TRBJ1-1	ASRKATGMGTEAF
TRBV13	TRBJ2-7	ASSPGTGGLYEQY
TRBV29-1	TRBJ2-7	SVGEQGAHEQY